This T cell receptor beta chain was captured in a study of cytomegalovirus exposure and HLA in healthy donors. Only in-frame clones appear in the TCRdb table, and some are missing; sequencing was by immunoSEQ multiplex PCR. The table records roughly 190,000 clones, roughly 86% of them present only once. Turning to this clone: Antigen: not known.

The CDR3 has 14 amino acids. Germline lookup yields CDR1 GTSNPN and CDR2 SVGIG (reference sequence). Germline trimming cut 5 bases from V and 2 bases from J; bases unmatched to any gene: 5. Study observations and caveats: Reports credit the classifier with highly specific, highly sensitive diagnosis of cytomegalovirus status. One later analysis, an examination of the 120 validation repertoires, found that first-cohort TCR clusters tended to co-occur in them. In vitro, three CMV-associated chains proved specific for CMV antigens.

Sequenced material: PBMCs. This chain uses TRBV30 with TRBJ2-7, with 11 positions matching TRBD2. This receptor was taken from a woman aged 18-29 years in good health and CMV-seronegative. The CDR3 nucleotides read TGTGCCTGGGGCACTAGCGGGGGAACCTACGAGCAGTACTTC. This translates into CAWGTSGGTYEQYF.